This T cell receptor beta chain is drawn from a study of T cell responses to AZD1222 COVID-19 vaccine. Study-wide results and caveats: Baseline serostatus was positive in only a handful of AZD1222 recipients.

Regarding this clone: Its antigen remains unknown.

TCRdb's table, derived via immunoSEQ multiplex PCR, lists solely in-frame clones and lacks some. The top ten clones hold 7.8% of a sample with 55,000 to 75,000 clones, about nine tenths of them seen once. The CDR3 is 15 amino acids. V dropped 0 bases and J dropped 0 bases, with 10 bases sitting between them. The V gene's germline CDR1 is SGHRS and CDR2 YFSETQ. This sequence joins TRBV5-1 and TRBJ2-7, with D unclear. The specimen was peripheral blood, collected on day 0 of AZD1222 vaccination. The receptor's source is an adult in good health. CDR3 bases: TGCGCCAGCAGCTTGGACGGTTCGAGCTCCTACGAGCAGTACTTC. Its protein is CASSLDGSSSYEQYF.